What follows are 26 T cell receptor beta chains derived from one specimen sequenced in a study of shared clonotypes between healthy human individuals. This table comes from immunoSEQ multiplex PCR, and its TCRdb copy is limited to in-frame clones, with some not included. The sample comprises about 2.4 million clones, roughly 93% of which are singletons, and 0.36% rests with the top ten. The sequencing sample was made of naive CD4+ T cells from PBMCs. Subset meaning: CD45RA+ positively selected. Receptors were obtained from a man aged 18 to 29 in good health. Some clones in this sample may be carry-over from other donors' samples.

CDR3 loop: CASSLRDRGLVGELFF. In nucleotides, the CDR3 is TGTGCCAGCAGCCTACGCGACAGGGGGCTGGTCGGGGAGCTGTTTTTT. The V call is TRBV7-6, the J call TRBJ2-2; 10 bases fit TRBD1. With V trimmed by 5 bases and J by 7 bases, 10 bases remained unmatched. This CDR3 comprises 16 residues. Germline loops: CDR1 SGHVS, CDR2 FNYEAQ.

A remark on this clone: This same CDR3 is encoded by further DNA sequences in the sample. The rearrangement uses TRBV9 and TRBJ2-2; possible D gene TRBD2, 6 bases. Germline-derived CDR1 and CDR2 are SGDLS and YYNGEE. Trimming took 2 bases from V and 2 from J, leaving 7 bases between them. This CDR3 has 14 amino acids. The CDR3 sequence: CASSVGLNTGELFF. Here the CDR3 DNA reads TGTGCCAGCAGCGTGGGACTTAACACCGGGGAGCTGTTTTTT.

The chain joins TRBV2 to TRBJ1-1; D ambiguous. V lost 4 bases to trimming and J lost 4 bases, with 10 bases between them. Germline values: CDR1 SNHLY, CDR2 FYNNEI. This CDR3 region has 13 residues. CDR3 protein: CASSVQFGTEAFF. The CDR3 nucleotides read TGTGCCAGCAGTGTCCAGTTCGGCACTGAAGCTTTCTTT.

The gene calls are TRBV7-3 and TRBJ2-3, with TRBD2 identical over 8 bases. The CDR3 length is 16 residues. CDR1 SGHTA and CDR2 FQGTGA come from the germline V gene. After removal of 4 bases from V and 5 bases from J, the junction contained 11 bases not matched to a gene. The CDR3 DNA reads TGTGCCAGCAGCTCGCTTGGGCGGCTAGCGGGAGATACGCAGTATTTT. It translates to CASSSLGRLAGDTQYF.

This chain connects TRBV27 to TRBJ2-1; D is possibly TRBD2 (6 bases). The CDR3 is 16 amino acids. V lost 8 bases and J lost 0, with 17 bases in between. Germline-derived CDR1 and CDR2 are MNHEY and SMNVEV (reference sequence). CDR3: CASSPSPGVSYNEQFF. The CDR3 DNA follows: TGTGCCAGCTCCCCCTCCCCGGGAGTCTCCTACAATGAGCAGTTCTTC.

The CDR3 DNA reads TGTGCCAGCAGTTCAAATCAGGGTCCCGGGGGTGGCTACACCTTC. It encodes CASSSNQGPGGGYTF. V usage is TRBV27 and J usage is TRBJ1-2; a possible D gene is TRBD1 (5 bases). Germline CDR1 MNHEY, CDR2 SMNVEV (reference sequence). The CDR3 consists of 15 residues. With 4 bases removed from V and 7 bases from J, the gap between germline ends came to 19 bases.

The genes are TRBV27 and TRBJ1-3; TRBD1 aligns across 9 bases. V shed 4 bases and J 4 bases; nucleotides not matched to a gene: 5. Germline V lookup: CDR1 MNHEY, CDR2 SMNVEV (reference sequence). CDR3 size: 15 residues. As DNA, the CDR3 is TGTGCCAGCAGTTCACATACAGGGGGCGGAAACACCATATATTTT. Its translation is CASSSHTGGGNTIYF.

This sequence joins TRBV5-4 and TRBJ2-1; 9 bases fit TRBD2. CDR1 is SGHNT, CDR2 YYREEE, per germline (reference sequence). The junction had 7 bases not matched to a gene; V was cut back by 0 bases and J by 9 bases. The CDR3 loop spans 15 amino acids. The CDR3 coding sequence is TGTGCCAGCAGCTTGGTCCTAGCGGGATCTGGTGAGCAGTTCTTC. This translates into CASSLVLAGSGEQFF.

V usage is TRBV5-5 and J usage is TRBJ1-4; D remains unclear. Germline V CDR1 and CDR2: SGHKS, YYEKEE (reference sequence). The V end was cut by 0 bases, the J end by 8 bases, with 17 bases between. The CDR3 contains 16 residues. The CDR3 here is CASSLDPGVSREKLFF. CDR3 nucleotide sequence: TGTGCCAGCAGCTTGGATCCAGGTGTGAGTCGAGAAAAACTGTTTTTT.

Details on this clone: The sample contains more than one DNA sequence encoding this CDR3. This rearrangement joins TRBV29-1 to TRBJ1-1, with unresolved D. V shed 3 bases and J shed 5 bases, with 7 bases lying between them. This CDR3 region has 11 residues. Germline assignment: CDR1 SQVTM and CDR2 ANQGSEA. CDR3 amino acids: CSVESGTEAFF. CDR3 nucleotide sequence: TGCAGCGTTGAGAGCGGGACTGAAGCTTTCTTT.

The genes are TRBV7-9 and TRBJ2-5, with D possibly called TRBD1 or TRBD2 (5 bases each). With 5 bases removed from V and 4 bases from J, the gap between germline ends came to 14 bases. The CDR3 is made up of 14 amino acids. The germline V gene has CDR1 SEHNR and CDR2 FQNEAQ (reference sequence). CDR3 amino acids: CASSIARDGETQYF. CDR3 nucleotides: TGTGCCAGCAGCATTGCCCGGGACGGAGAGACCCAGTACTTC.

The chain recombines TRBV10-3 with TRBJ2-1; TRBD1 agrees at 11 bases. This CDR3 spans 17 amino acids. J was trimmed by 4 bases and V by 3 bases; bases with no gene match: 8. Per the germline V gene, CDR1 is ENHRY and CDR2 is SYGVKD. CDR3 DNA: TGTGCCATCAGTGATTCAGGGGGACAGGGGGTATACAATGAGCAGTTCTTC. Translated: CAISDSGGQGVYNEQFF.

V and J are TRBV7-8 and TRBJ1-1, with TRBD1 as a possible D gene (5 bases). In germline, CDR1 is SGHVS, CDR2 FQNEAQ. V gave up 5 bases and J gave up 8 bases, with 15 bases separating them. This CDR3 has 13 amino acids. The CDR3 DNA is TGTGCCAGCAGCGCAGGGACGGGCCTCGAAGCTTTCTTT. Residues: CASSAGTGLEAFF.

The CDR3 loop is CASSPLSGSALDETQYF. The CDR3 DNA follows: TGTGCCAGCAGCCCGCTTAGCGGGAGTGCTCTCGACGAGACCCAGTACTTC. J is TRBJ2-5 and V is TRBV7-8; 9 nucleotides agree with TRBD2. The CDR3 is 17 residues long. V was clipped by 5 bases and J by 5 bases; unmatched bases: 15. In germline, CDR1 is SGHVS, CDR2 FQNEAQ. Together with reference TRBV7-8 and TRBJ2-5, the CDR3 gives the full variable domain: GAGVSQSPRYKVAKRGQDVALRCDPISGHVSLFWYQQALGQGPEFLTYFQNEAQLDKSGLPSDRFFAERPEGSVSTLKIQRTQQEDSAVYLCASSPLSGSALDETQYFGPGTRLLVL.

The CDR3, as DNA: TGTGCCAGCAGGGGACAGGCCGATCAGCCCCAGCATTTT. Its translation: CASRGQADQPQHF. The rearrangement links TRBV6-5 to TRBJ1-5, with 8 bases fitting TRBD1. CDR1 MNHEY and CDR2 SVGAGI come from the germline V gene. This CDR3 is built from 13 residues. Trimming took 6 bases from V and 5 from J; bases not matched to a gene: 3.

In the case of this clone: One end of the junction is discordant with germline, which a read error may explain. This chain joins TRBV28 and TRBJ2-5, with D possibly matching TRBD1 (5 bases). Germline CDR1 and CDR2: MDHEN and SYDVKM. CDR3 length equals 12 residues. The CDR3 here is CASSTGPEIQYF. CDR3 DNA sequence: TGTGCCAGCAGTACAGGACCCGAGATCCAGTACTTC.

This rearrangement joins TRBV5-4 to TRBJ2-2; no clear D gene. The V gene's germline CDR1 is SGHNT and CDR2 YYREEE (reference sequence). The CDR3 spans 12 residues. Trimming left V 4 bases short and J 6 bases short, with 7 bases between. Here the CDR3 DNA reads TGTGCCAGCAGCCGGGCGGCCGGGGAGCTGTTTTTT. It translates to CASSRAAGELFF.

The CDR3 loop reads CASSAPGGGSDEQFF. The CDR3 DNA sequence: TGTGCCAGCAGCGCCCCGGGGGGCGGGAGCGATGAGCAGTTCTTC. The chain couples TRBV9 to TRBJ2-1; a possible D gene is TRBD2 (7 bases). CDR3 length: 15 amino acids. V dropped 3 bases and J dropped 8 bases, with 18 bases sitting between them. Germline loops: CDR1 SGDLS, CDR2 YYNGEE.

This sequence joins TRBV7-8 and TRBJ2-1; possibly TRBD1 for D (6 bases). The germline V and J ends were trimmed by 5 bases and 7 bases, with 18 bases remaining between them. CDR1 SGHVS and CDR2 FQNEAQ come from the germline V gene. This CDR3 comprises 15 residues. In DNA, the CDR3 is TGTGCCAGCAGCCCCTGGGGGCTAGATCGGAATGAGCAGTTCTTC. Encoded protein: CASSPWGLDRNEQFF.

The chain is built from TRBV28 and TRBJ2-3, with TRBD1 identical over 7 bases. The germline V gene encodes CDR1 MDHEN and CDR2 SYDVKM. This CDR3 region has 15 residues. After removal of 7 bases from V and 2 bases from J, the junction contained 9 bases not matched to a gene. The CDR3 region has the DNA TGTGCCAGCAAAGGCCGGGGACAGAACACAGATACGCAGTATTTT. This sequence encodes CASKGRGQNTDTQYF.

V usage is TRBV11-2 and J usage is TRBJ1-2; possible D gene TRBD1, 5 bases. The CDR3 length is 14 residues. V was cut by 8 bases and J by 8 bases, with 21 bases left in between. CDR1 and CDR2 (germline): SGHAT, FQNNGV. The CDR3 region is CASAHGARYMGYTF. The DNA for the CDR3 is TGTGCCAGCGCCCACGGGGCGCGGTATATGGGCTACACCTTC.

Worth noting for this clone: The sample contains more than one DNA sequence encoding this CDR3. The chain uses TRBV28 and TRBJ2-7; 7 positions agree with TRBD1. Germline CDR1 reads MDHEN; CDR2 reads SYDVKM. The CDR3 has 14 amino acids. With 4 bases clipped from V and 2 bases from J, the junction kept 5 bases outside the gene matches. In nucleotides, the CDR3 is TGTGCCAGCAGTTACAGGGGCCTGACCTACGAGCAGTACTTC. Protein product: CASSYRGLTYEQYF.

This chain connects TRBV27 to TRBJ2-6; D perhaps matches TRBD1 (6 bases). This CDR3 region has 17 residues. CDR1 is MNHEY, CDR2 SMNVEV, per germline (reference sequence). V was pared by 2 bases and J by 4 bases, with 15 bases between. The DNA for the CDR3 is TGTGCCAGCAGTTTAAACAGGGAATTATCCGGGGCCAACGTCCTGACTTTC. This encodes CASSLNRELSGANVLTF. The full variable domain, in which reference TRBV27 and TRBJ2-6 provide the parts outside the CDR3, is EAQVTQNPRYLITVTGKKLTVTCSQNMNHEYMSWYRQDPGLGLRQIYYSMNVEVTDKGDVPEGYKVSRKEKRNFPLILESPSPNQTSLYFCASSLNRELSGANVLTFGAGSRLTVL.

This chain joins TRBV30 and TRBJ1-2; a weak D match, TRBD1 (5 bases). Trimming cost V 4 bases and J 0 bases, with 9 bases left between them. Germline CDR1 is GTSNPN and CDR2 is SVGIG (reference sequence). The CDR3 has 13 amino acids. CDR3 sequence (DNA): TGTGCCTGGACGGGGGGGGCTAACTATGGCTACACCTTC. This encodes CAWTGGANYGYTF.

The gene calls are TRBV7-2 and TRBJ2-2; possible D gene TRBD1, 5 bases. The germline V gene encodes CDR1 SGHTA and CDR2 FQGNSA. This CDR3 contains 16 residues. The V and J ends lost 3 bases and 7 bases respectively, with 18 bases between them. The CDR3 sequence is CASSLGPRKGIGELFF. CDR3 nucleotides: TGTGCCAGCAGCTTGGGGCCCAGGAAAGGGATCGGGGAGCTGTTTTTT.

The rearrangement joins TRBV5-1 to TRBJ2-7; D gene unclear. CDR3 length equals 15 residues. With 3 bases removed from V and 1 base from J, the gap between germline ends came to 14 bases. Germline CDR1 and CDR2: SGHRS and YFSETQ. CDR3 nucleotides: TGCGCCAGCAGCTATCAACCCTCCGGTTCCTACGAGCAGTACTTC. Protein: CASSYQPSGSYEQYF.